Following are 9 T cell receptor beta chains from one sample sequenced in a study of PD-L1 blockade in urothelial cancer. Time point given: pretreatment peripheral blood. Sequencing used immunoSEQ multiplex PCR; TCRdb keeps in-frame clones, though not all of them. The table shows nearly 45,000 clones, with nearly 90% occurring only once. Specimen: PBMCs, collected around atezolizumab (anti-PD-L1) treatment. The origin of the receptors is a donor at least 40 years old with urothelial cancer.

This clone was observed a single time. The chain recombines TRBV29-1 with TRBJ1-1; a weak D match, TRBD1 (6 bases). This CDR3 has 14 residues. The V gene lost 0 bases and the J gene lost 4 bases, with 12 bases spanning the gap. The V gene's germline CDR1 is SQVTM and CDR2 ANQGSEA. The CDR3 loop reads CSVEEPDRPTEAFF. CDR3 nucleotide sequence: TGCAGCGTTGAAGAACCCGACAGGCCCACTGAAGCTTTCTTT.

This clone was detected a few times. The genes are TRBV25-1 and TRBJ2-5, with 9 positions matching TRBD1. Germline CDR1 reads MGHDK; CDR2 reads SYGVNS. The V gene end was trimmed by 7 bases and the J gene end by 5 bases; junction bases not matched to a gene: 8. CDR3 size: 14 residues. The CDR3: CASIPQGARETQYF. The CDR3 DNA reads TGTGCCAGCATACCACAGGGGGCGCGGGAGACCCAGTACTTC.

The rearrangement links TRBV30 to TRBJ1-4; 8 nucleotides agree with TRBD1. The germline V gene has CDR1 GTSNPN and CDR2 SVGIG (reference sequence). The CDR3 has 12 amino acids. Unmatched junction bases numbered 4, after V lost 7 bases and J lost 6 bases. The CDR3 spells CASTGGDEKLFF. In DNA form, the CDR3 reads TGTGCCTCAACAGGGGGGGATGAAAAACTGTTTTTT.

The rearrangement joins TRBV19 to TRBJ1-5; 9 nucleotides align to TRBD1. The ends lost 5 bases at V and 2 bases at J; junction bases unmatched: 7. CDR3 size: 16 residues. Germline values: CDR1 LNHDA, CDR2 SQIVND (reference sequence). The CDR3 sequence is CASSPQDRGGNQPQHF. CDR3 DNA sequence: TGTGCCAGTAGTCCCCAGGACAGGGGTGGCAATCAGCCCCAGCATTTT. Looking up the rest from reference TRBV19 and TRBJ1-5 gives the full variable domain: DGGITQSPKYLFRKEGQNVTLSCEQNLNHDAMYWYRQDPGQGLRLIYYSQIVNDFQKGDIAEGYSVSREKKESFPLTVTSAQKNPTAFYLCASSPQDRGGNQPQHFGDGTRLSIL.

This chain uses TRBV5-1 with TRBJ2-3; no definite D call. Germline CDR1 SGHRS, CDR2 YFSETQ. V dropped 0 bases and J dropped 4 bases, with 15 bases sitting between them. The CDR3 totals 16 residues. CDR3 DNA: TGCGCCAGCAGCTTGGGGCCGGCGGTCTGGTCAGATACGCAGTATTTT. Its protein product is CASSLGPAVWSDTQYF.

This clone was recorded a few times. The V and J genes are TRBV6-5 and TRBJ1-2, with D unresolved. Germline V lookup: CDR1 MNHEY, CDR2 SVGAGI. This CDR3 comprises 15 residues. Deletions cut 0 bases from V and 3 bases from J, with 11 bases between. The CDR3 sequence: CASSYSTNGDYGYTF. As DNA, the CDR3 is TGTGCCAGCAGTTACTCGACTAACGGGGACTATGGCTACACCTTC.

The rearrangement uses TRBV28 and TRBJ2-1, with a weak D call TRBD2 (5 bases). V gave up 10 bases and J gave up 0 bases, with 19 bases separating them. Germline V lookup: CDR1 MDHEN, CDR2 SYDVKM. CDR3 length: 16 amino acids. CDR3 sequence (DNA): TGTGCCACTAAACCGGGGAGACGTAGCTCCTACAATGAGCAGTTCTTC. It codes for CATKPGRRSSYNEQFF.

This clone was recorded once. The chain recombines TRBV30 with TRBJ1-2; a weak D match, TRBD1 (6 bases). Trimming left V 1 base short and J 8 bases short, with 14 bases between. This CDR3 is built from 13 residues. The V gene's germline CDR1 is GTSNPN and CDR2 SVGIG (reference sequence). CDR3 amino acids: CAWSGQGRRGYTF. CDR3 coding DNA: TGTGCCTGGAGTGGTCAGGGGCGGCGGGGCTACACCTTC.

The J gene is TRBJ2-1, the V gene TRBV7-3; weak D call: TRBD1 (5 bases). Germline CDR1 and CDR2: SGHTA and FQGTGA. The CDR3 is made up of 14 amino acids. Trimming shortened V by 0 bases and J by 9 bases, and 12 bases separated the two germline ends. Here the CDR3 DNA reads TGTGCCAGCAGCTTAACGCCCCCCCAGGGTGAGCAGTTCTTC. Its translation: CASSLTPPQGEQFF.